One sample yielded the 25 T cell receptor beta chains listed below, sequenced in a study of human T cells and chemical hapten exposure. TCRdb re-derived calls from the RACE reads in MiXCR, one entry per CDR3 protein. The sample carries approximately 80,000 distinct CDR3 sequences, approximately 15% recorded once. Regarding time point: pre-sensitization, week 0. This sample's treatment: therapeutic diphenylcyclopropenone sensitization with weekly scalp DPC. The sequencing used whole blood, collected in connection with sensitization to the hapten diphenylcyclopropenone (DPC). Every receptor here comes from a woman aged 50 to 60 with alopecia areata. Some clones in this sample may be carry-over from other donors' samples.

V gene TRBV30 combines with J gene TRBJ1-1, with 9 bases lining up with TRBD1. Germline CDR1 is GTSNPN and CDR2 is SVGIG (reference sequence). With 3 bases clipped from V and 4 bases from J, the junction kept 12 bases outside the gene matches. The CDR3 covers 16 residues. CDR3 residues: CAWRRDRALPSTEAFF. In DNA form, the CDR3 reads TGTGCCTGGAGAAGGGACAGGGCACTCCCTTCCACTGAAGCTTTCTTT.

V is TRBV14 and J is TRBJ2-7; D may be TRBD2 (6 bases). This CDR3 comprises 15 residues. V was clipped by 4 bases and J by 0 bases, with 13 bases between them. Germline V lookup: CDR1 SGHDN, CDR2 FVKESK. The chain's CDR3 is CASSRVGSSSYEQYF. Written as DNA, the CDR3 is TGTGCCAGCAGCCGGGTCGGGAGCAGCTCCTACGAGCAGTACTTC.

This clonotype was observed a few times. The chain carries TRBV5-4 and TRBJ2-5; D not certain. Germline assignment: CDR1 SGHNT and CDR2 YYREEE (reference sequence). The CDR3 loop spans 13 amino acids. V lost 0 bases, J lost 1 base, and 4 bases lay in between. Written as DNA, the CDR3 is TGTGCCAGCAGCTTGGTTTCCCAAGAGACCCAGTACTTC. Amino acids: CASSLVSQETQYF.

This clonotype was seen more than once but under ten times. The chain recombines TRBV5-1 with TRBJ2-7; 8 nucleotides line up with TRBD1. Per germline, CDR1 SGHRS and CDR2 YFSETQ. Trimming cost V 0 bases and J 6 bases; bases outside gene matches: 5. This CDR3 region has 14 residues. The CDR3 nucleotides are TGCGCCAGCAGCTTGGACGGACAGGGAAGCGAGCAGTACTTC. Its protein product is CASSLDGQGSEQYF.

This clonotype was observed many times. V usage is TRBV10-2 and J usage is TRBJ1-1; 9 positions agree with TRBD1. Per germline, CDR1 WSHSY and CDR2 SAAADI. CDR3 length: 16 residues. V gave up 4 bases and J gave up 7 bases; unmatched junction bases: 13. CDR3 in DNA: TGCGCCAGCAGTGCGGGACAGGGACGTGGTATGAGTGAAGCTTTCTTT. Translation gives CASSAGQGRGMSEAFF.

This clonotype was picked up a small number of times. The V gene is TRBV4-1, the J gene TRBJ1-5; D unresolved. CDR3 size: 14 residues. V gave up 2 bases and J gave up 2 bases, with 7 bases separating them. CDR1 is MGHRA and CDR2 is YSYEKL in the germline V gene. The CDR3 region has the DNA TGCGCCAGCAGCCAAAAATCGGGCAATCAGCCCCAGCATTTT. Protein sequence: CASSQKSGNQPQHF.

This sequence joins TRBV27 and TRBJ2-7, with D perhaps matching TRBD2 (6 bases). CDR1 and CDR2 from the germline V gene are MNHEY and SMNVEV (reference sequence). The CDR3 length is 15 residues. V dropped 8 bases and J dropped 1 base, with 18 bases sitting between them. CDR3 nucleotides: TGTGCCAGCGGTGGGTGGGGAGGCATTTCCTACGAGCAGTACTTC. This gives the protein CASGGWGGISYEQYF.

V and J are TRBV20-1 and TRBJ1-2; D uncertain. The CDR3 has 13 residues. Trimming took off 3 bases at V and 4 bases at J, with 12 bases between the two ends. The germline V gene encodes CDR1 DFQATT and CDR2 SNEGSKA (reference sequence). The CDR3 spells CSARALGRYGYTF. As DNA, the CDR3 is TGCAGTGCTAGGGCTCTCGGCCGCTATGGCTACACCTTC.

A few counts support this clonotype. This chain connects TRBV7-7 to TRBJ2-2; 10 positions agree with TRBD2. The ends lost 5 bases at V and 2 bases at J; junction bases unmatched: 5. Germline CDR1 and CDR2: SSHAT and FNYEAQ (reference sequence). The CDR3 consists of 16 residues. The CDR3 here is CASSPSGRGNTGELFF. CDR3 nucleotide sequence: TGTGCCAGCAGCCCCAGCGGGAGGGGAAACACCGGGGAGCTGTTTTTT.

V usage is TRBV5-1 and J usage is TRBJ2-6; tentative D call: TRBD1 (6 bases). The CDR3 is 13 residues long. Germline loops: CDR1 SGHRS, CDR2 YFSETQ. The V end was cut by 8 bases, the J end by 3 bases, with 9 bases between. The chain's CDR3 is CASQGFGANVLTF. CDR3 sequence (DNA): TGCGCCAGTCAGGGGTTTGGGGCCAACGTCCTGACTTTC.

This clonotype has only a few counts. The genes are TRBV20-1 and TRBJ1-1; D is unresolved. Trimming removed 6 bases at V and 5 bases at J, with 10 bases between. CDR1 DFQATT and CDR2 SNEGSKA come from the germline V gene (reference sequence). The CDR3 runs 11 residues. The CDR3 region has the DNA TGCAGTGCCACCCCGATGACTGAAGCTTTCTTT. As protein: CSATPMTEAFF.

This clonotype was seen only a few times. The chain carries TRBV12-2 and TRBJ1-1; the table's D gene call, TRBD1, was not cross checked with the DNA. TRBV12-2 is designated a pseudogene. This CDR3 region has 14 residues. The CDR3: CASRPRPRNTEAFF. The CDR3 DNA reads TGTGCAAGTCGCCCCCGGCCGAGGAACACTGAAGCTTTCTTT.

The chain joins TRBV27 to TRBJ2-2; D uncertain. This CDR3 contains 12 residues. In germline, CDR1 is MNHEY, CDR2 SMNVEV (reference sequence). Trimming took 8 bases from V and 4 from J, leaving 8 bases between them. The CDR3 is CASSAGTGELFF. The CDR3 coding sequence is TGTGCCAGCTCTGCCGGCACCGGGGAGCTGTTTTTT.

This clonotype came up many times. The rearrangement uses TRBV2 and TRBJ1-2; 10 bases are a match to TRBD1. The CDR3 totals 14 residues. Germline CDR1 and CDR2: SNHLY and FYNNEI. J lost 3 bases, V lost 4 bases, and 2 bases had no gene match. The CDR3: CASSAGTGDYGYTF. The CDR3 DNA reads TGTGCCAGCAGTGCCGGGACAGGGGACTATGGCTACACCTTC. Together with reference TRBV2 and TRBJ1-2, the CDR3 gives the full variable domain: EPEVTQTPSHQVTQMGQEVILRCVPISNHLYFYWYRQILGQKVEFLVSFYNNEISEKSEIFDDQFSVERPDGSNFTLKIRSTKLEDSAMYFCASSAGTGDYGYTFGSGTRLTVV.

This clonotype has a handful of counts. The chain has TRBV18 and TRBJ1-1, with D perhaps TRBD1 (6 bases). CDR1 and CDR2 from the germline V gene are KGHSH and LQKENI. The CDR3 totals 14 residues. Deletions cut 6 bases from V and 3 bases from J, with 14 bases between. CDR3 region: CASSQGRTDTEAFF. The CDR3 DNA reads TGTGCCAGCTCGCAGGGGAGGACGGACACTGAAGCTTTCTTT.

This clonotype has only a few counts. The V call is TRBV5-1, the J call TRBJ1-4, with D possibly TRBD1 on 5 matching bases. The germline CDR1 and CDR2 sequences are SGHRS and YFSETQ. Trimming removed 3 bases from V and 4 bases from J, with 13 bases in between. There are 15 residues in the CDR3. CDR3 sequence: CASSYDSSDNEKLFF. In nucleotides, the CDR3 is TGCGCCAGCAGCTATGACAGTAGCGATAATGAAAAACTGTTTTTT.

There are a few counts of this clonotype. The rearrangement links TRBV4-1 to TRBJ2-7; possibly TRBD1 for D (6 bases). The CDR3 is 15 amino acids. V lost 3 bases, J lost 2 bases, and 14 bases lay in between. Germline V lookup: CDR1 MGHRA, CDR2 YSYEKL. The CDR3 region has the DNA TGCGCCAGCAGCCAGCTGAGACAGGTTGCCTACGAGCAGTACTTC. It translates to CASSQLRQVAYEQYF.

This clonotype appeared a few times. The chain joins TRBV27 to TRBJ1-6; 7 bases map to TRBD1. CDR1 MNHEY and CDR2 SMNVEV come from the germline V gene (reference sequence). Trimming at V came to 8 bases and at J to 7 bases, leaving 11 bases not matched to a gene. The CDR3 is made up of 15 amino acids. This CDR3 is CASGQGGSRNSPLHF. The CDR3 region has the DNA TGTGCCAGCGGTCAGGGGGGTAGCCGAAATTCACCCCTCCACTTT.

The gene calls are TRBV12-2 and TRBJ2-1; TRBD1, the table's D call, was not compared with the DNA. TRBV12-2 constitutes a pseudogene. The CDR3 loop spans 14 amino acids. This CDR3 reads CASRNRGLGNEQFF. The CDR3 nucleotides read TGTGCAAGTCGTAACAGGGGGCTTGGTAATGAGCAGTTCTTC.

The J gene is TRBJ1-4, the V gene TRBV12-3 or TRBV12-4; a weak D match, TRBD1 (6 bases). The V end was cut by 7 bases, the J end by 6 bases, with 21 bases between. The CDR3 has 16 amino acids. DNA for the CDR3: TGTGCCAGCACCAATAGAGCGCGGACAGCTTATGAAAAACTGTTTTTT. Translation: CASTNRARTAYEKLFF.

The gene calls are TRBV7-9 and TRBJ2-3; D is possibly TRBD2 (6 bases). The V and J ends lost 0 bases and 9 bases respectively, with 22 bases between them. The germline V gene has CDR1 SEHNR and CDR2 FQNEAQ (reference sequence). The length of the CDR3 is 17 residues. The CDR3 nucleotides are TGTGCCAGCAGCTTAGCGGGGGACTGGCGAGAGAGAGAGACGCAGTATTTT. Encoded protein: CASSLAGDWRERETQYF.

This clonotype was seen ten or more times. The CDR3 DNA sequence: TGCGCCAGCAGTCCAAGTCCTGGAGCCAACCTAGCCAAAAACATTCAGTACTTC. Its translation is CASSPSPGANLAKNIQYF. The rearrangement uses TRBV4-1 and TRBJ2-4, with unresolved D. With 6 bases removed from V and 0 bases from J, the gap between germline ends came to 21 bases. CDR1 is MGHRA, CDR2 YSYEKL, per germline. The CDR3 is made up of 18 amino acids.

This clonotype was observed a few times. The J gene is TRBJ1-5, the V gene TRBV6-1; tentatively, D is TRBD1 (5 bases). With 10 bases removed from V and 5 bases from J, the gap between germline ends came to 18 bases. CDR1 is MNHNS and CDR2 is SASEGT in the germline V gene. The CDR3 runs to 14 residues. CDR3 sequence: CATTISNRYQPQHF. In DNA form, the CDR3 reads TGTGCCACGACTATATCCAACAGGTATCAGCCCCAGCATTTT.

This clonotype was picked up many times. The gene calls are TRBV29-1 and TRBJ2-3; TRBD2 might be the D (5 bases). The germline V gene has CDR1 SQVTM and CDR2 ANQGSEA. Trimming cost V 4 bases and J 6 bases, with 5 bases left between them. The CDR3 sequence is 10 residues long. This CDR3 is CSVAGDTQYF. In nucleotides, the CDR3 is TGCAGCGTTGCGGGGGATACGCAGTATTTT.

The DNA of the CDR3 is TGTGCCAGCAGTGATTTCGGTCTCAGCAAGTCTTTCTTT. It is translated as CASSDFGLSKSFF. The chain has TRBV2 and TRBJ1-1, with D unclear. The V gene's germline CDR1 is SNHLY and CDR2 FYNNEI. The CDR3 length is 13 residues. The germline V and J ends were trimmed by 3 bases and 12 bases, with 17 bases remaining between them.